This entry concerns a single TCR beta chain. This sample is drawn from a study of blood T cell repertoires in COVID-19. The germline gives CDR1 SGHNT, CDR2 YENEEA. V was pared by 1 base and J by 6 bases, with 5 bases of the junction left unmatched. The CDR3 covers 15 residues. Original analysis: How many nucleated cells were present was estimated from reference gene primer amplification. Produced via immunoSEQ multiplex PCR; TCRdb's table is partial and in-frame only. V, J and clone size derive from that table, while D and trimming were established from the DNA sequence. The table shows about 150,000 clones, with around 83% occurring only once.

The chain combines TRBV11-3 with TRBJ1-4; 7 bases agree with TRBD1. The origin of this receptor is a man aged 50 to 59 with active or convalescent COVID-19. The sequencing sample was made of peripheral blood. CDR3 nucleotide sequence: TGTGCCAGCAGCTTAGTCTACAGGGGAGATGAAAAACTGTTTTTT. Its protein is CASSLVYRGDEKLFF.